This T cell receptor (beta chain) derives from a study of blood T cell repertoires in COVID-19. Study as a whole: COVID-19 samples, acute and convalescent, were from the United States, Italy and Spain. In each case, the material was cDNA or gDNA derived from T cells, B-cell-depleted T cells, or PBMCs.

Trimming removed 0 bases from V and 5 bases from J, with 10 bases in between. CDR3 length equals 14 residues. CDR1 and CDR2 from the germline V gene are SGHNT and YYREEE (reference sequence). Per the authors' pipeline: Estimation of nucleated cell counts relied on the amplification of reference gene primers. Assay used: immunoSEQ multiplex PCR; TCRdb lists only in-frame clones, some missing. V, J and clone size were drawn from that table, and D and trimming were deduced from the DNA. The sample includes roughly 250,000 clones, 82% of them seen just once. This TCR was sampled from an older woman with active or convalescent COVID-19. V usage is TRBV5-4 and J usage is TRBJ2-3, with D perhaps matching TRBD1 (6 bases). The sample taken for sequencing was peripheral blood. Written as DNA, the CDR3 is TGTGCCAGCAGCTTGGGTCAAGGGGGAGATACGCAGTATTTT. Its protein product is CASSLGQGGDTQYF.